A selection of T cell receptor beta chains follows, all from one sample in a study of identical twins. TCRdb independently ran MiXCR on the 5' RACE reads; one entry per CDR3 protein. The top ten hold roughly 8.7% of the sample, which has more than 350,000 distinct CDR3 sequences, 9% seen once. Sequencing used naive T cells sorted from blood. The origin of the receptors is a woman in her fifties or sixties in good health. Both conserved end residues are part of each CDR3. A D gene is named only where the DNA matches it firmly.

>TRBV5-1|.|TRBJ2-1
CASFVAGASANEQFF
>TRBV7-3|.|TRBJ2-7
CASSLLGGDTYEQYF
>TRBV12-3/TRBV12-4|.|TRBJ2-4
CASSTVGVQNIQYF
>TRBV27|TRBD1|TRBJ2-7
CASNQGQPITYEQYF
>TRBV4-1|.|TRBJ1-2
CASSRQLINGYTF
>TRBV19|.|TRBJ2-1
CASGQLYNEQFF
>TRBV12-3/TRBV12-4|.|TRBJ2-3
CASSLDAYTQYF
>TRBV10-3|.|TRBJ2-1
CAISDPDWNEQFF
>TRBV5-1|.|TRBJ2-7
CASSFDPVNYEQYF
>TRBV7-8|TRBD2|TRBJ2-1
CASSLTSGTSHEQFF
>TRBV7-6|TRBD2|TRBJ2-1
CASSLVWTSGKSGNEQFF
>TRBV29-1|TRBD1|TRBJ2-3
CSDGTATDTQYF
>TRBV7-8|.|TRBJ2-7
CASSLVTNYEQYF
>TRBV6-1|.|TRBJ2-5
CASSEGETQYF
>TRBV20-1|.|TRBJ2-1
CSARDRLSASSYNEQFF
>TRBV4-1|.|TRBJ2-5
CASSQESRQETQYF
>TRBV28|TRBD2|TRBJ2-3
CASSFASGKDTQYF
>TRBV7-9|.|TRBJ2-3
CASSLEGQGTDTQYF
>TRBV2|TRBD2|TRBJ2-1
CASNTLGLAGGGEQFF
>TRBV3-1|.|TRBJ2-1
CASRTTGPYNEQFF
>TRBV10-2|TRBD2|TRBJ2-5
CASSEPGLAGIETQYF
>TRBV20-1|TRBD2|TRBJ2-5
CSASEVAGASQYF
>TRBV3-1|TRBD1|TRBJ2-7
CASSRDRVYSEQYF
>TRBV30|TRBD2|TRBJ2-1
CAWTRTSNEQFF
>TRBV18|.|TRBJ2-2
CASSPTSMSTGELFF
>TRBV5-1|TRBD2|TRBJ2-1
CASSVLAGAGTYNEQFF
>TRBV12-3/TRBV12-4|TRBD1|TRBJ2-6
CASSQGERVLTF
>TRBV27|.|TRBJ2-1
CASSYKGSGNEQFF
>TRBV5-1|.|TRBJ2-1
CASSLVVGSYNEQFF
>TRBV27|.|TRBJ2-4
CASSPTVTKNIQYF
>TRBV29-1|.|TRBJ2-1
CSAGLETQFF
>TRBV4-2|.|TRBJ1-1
CASSQEGGGEAFF
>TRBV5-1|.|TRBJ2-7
CASSLGRGGEQYF
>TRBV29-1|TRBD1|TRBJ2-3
CSAERTGGLTDTQYF